The entry below describes one T cell receptor (beta chain). Its antigen remains unknown. This specimen comes from a study of cytomegalovirus exposure and HLA in healthy donors. Germline V gene lookup returns CDR1 SGHRS and CDR2 YFSETQ. With 1 base removed from V and 4 bases from J, the gap between germline ends came to 17 bases. The CDR3 loop spans 16 amino acids. Study-wide points: Analyses of presence/absence relied on an assumption of roughly uniform sequencing depth across donors. Researchers reported in a later analysis that a missense DCLRE1C variant was tied to TCR beta V- and J-gene trimming. Confirmation was obtained in vitro that a few CMV-associated chains are specific for CMV antigens.

The study ran its PCR with 60 Vbeta and 13 Jbeta primers. TCRdb's table, derived via immunoSEQ multiplex PCR, lists solely in-frame clones and lacks some. The table includes around 150,000 clones, about 80% detected once. The chain joins TRBV5-1 to TRBJ1-1; D perhaps matches TRBD1 (6 bases). This clonotype originated in a woman aged 45-65 years in good health and CMV-seropositive. The sequenced sample was PBMCs. The DNA of the CDR3 is TGCGCCAGCAGCTTGACCCCCGACAGGACGACCACTGAAGCTTTCTTT. Its translation: CASSLTPDRTTTEAFF.